The clone carrying this T cell receptor (beta chain) was seen only once. Its antigen is undetermined. This sample is drawn from a study of T cells in tuberculosis. On the study more broadly: Samples predate treatment or fall within its first 7 days.

Profiled with immunoSEQ multiplex PCR; TCRdb holds only in-frame clones, not every one. The top ten hold 4% to 6.5% of the sample, which has around 30,000 clones, around 86% seen once. Study-wide results and caveats: Shorter CDR3-alpha in active tuberculosis partly drove smaller distances.

Trimming at V came to 5 bases and at J to 0 bases, leaving 3 bases not matched to a gene. The CDR3 contains 14 residues. CDR1 and CDR2 from the germline V gene are MNHNY and SVGAGI (reference sequence). Time point defined: new active TB diagnosis, blood taken before or within 7 days of starting treatment. Sequencing used PBMCs, obtained at tuberculosis diagnosis. The sequence was collected from an adult with tuberculosis. The V gene is TRBV6-6, the J gene TRBJ2-7; TRBD1 aligns across 8 bases. CDR3 DNA: TGTGCCAGCAGTCGGGACAGGAGCTCCTACGAGCAGTACTTC. Amino acid sequence: CASSRDRSSYEQYF.